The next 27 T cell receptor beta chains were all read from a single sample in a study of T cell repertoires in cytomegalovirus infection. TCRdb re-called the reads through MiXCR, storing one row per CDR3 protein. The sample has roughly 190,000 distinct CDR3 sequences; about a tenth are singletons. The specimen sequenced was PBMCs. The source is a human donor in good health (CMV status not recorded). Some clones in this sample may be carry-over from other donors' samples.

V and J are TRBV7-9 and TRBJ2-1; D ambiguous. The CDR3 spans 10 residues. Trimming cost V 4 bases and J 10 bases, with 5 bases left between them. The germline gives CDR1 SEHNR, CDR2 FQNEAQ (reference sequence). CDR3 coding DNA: TGTGCCAGCAGCTCCTTGGAGCAGTTCTTC. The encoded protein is CASSSLEQFF.

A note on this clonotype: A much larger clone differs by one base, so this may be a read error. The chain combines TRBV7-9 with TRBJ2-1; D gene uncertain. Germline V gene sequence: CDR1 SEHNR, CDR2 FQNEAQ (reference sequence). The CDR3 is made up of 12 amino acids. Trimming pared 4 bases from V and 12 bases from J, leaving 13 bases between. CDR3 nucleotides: TGTGCCAGCAGCTCCACCTCGGTAGTGCAGTTCTTC. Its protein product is CASSSTSVVQFF.

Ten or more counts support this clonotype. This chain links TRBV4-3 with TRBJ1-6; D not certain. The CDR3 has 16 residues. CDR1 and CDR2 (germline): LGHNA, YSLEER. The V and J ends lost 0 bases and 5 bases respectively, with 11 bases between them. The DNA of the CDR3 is TGCGCCAGCAGCCAAGAATGGGCCGGAGATAATTCACCCCTCCACTTT. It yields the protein CASSQEWAGDNSPLHF.

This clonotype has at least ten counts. For the CDR3, the DNA is TGTGCCAGCTCACCACCGATGGGCACTGAAGCTTTCTTT. Amino acid sequence: CASSPPMGTEAFF. This chain joins TRBV18 and TRBJ1-1; no definite D call. Germline V lookup: CDR1 KGHSH, CDR2 LQKENI. The V and J ends lost 0 bases and 4 bases respectively, with 6 bases between them. The CDR3 covers 13 residues. Together with reference TRBV18 and TRBJ1-1, the CDR3 gives the full variable domain: NAGVMQNPRHLVRRRGQEARLRCSPMKGHSHVYWYRQLPEEGLKFMVYLQKENIIDESGMPKERFSAEFPKEGPSILRIQQVVRGDSAAYFCASSPPMGTEAFFGQGTRLTVV.

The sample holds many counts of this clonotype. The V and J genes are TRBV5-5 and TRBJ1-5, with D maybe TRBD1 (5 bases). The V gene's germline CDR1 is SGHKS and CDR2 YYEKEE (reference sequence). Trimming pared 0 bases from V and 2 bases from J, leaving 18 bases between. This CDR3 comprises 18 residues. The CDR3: CASSLVDWGADRNQPQHF. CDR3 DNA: TGTGCCAGCAGCTTGGTAGACTGGGGCGCTGACCGCAATCAGCCCCAGCATTTT. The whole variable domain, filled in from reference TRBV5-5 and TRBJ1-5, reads DAGVTQSPTHLIKTRGQQVTLRCSPISGHKSVSWYQQVLGQGPQFIFQYYEKEERGRGNFPDRFSARQFPNYSSELNVNALLLGDSALYLCASSLVDWGADRNQPQHFGDGTRLSIL.

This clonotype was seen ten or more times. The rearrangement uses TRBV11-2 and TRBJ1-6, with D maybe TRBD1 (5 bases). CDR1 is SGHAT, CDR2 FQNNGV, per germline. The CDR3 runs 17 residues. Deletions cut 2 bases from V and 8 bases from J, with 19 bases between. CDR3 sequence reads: CASSLLVGGGPDSPLHF. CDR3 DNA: TGTGCCAGCAGCTTACTGGTGGGGGGTGGACCCGATTCACCCCTCCACTTT.

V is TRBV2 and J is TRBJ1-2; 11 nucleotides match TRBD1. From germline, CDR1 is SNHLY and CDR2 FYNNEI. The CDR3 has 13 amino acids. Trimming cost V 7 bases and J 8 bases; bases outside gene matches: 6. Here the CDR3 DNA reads TGTGCCAGCACCCCGGGACAGGGGGGCGGCTACACCTTC. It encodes CASTPGQGGGYTF.

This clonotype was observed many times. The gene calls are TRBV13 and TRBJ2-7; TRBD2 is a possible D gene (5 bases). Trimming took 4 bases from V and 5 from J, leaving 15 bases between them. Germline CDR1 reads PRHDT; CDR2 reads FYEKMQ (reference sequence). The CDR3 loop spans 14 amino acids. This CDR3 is CASSSPGLRDEQYF. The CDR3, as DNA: TGTGCCAGCAGCTCGCCTGGACTGCGTGACGAGCAGTACTTC.

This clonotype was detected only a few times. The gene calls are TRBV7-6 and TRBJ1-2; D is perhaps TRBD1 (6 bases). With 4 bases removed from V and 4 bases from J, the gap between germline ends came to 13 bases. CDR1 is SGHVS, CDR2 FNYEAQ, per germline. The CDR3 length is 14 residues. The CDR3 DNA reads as TGTGCCAGCAGCTCACAGGCACAGGGCTATGGCTACACCTTC. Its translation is CASSSQAQGYGYTF.

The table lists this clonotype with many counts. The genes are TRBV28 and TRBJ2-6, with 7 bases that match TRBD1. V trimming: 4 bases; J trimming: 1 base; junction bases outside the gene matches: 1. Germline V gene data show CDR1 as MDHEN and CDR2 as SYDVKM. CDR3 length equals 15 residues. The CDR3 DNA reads TGTGCCAGCAGTTACAGGGGATCTGGGGCCAACGTCCTGACTTTC. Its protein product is CASSYRGSGANVLTF.

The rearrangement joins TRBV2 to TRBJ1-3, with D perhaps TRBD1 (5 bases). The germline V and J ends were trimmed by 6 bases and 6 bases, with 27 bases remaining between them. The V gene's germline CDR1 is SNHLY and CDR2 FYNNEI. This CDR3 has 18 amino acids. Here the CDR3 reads CASSERGNTGQLKNTIYF. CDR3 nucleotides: TGTGCCAGCAGCGAGCGGGGCAACACGGGGCAGCTAAAAAACACCATATATTTT.

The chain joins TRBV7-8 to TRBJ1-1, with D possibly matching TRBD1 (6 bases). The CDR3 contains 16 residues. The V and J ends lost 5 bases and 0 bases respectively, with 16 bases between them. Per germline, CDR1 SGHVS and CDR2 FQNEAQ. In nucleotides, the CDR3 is TGTGCCAGCAGCCGAACCCTCGGGGACATGAACACTGAAGCTTTCTTT. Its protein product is CASSRTLGDMNTEAFF.

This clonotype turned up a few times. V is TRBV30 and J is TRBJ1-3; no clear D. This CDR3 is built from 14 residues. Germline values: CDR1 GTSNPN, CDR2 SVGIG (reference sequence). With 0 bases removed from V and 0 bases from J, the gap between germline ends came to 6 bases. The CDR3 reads CAWSVRSSGNTIYF. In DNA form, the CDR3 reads TGTGCCTGGAGTGTACGGAGCTCTGGAAACACCATATATTTT.

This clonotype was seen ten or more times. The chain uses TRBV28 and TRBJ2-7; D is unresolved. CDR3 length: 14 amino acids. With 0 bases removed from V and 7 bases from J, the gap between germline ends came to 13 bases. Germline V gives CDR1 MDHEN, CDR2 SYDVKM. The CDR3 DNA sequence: TGTGCCAGCAGTTTATGGTCGTCTAAAGGGGAGCAGTACTTC. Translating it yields CASSLWSSKGEQYF.

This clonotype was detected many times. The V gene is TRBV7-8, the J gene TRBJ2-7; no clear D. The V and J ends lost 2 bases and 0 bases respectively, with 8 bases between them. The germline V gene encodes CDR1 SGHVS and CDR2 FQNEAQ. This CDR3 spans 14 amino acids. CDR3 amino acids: CASSLKASSYEQYF. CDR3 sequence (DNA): TGTGCCAGCAGCTTAAAGGCAAGCTCCTACGAGCAGTACTTC.

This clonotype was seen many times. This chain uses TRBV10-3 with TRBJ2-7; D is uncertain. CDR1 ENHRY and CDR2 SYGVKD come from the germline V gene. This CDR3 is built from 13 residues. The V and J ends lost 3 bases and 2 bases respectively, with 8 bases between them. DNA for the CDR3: TGTGCCATCAGTGATGTCAGCCCCTACGAGCAGTACTTC. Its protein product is CAISDVSPYEQYF.

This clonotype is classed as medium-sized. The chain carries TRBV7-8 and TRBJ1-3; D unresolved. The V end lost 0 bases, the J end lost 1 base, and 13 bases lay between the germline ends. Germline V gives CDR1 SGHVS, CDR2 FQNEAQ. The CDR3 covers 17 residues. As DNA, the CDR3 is TGTGCCAGCAGCTTAGCCCTGCGGGGTTCTTCTGGAAACACCATATATTTT. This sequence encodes CASSLALRGSSGNTIYF.

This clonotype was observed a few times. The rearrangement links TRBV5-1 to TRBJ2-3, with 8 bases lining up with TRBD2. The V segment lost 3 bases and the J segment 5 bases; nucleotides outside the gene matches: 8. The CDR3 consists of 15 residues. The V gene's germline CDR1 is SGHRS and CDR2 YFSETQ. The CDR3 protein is CASSSGTRTGDTQYF. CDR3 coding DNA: TGCGCCAGCAGCTCCGGGACTAGGACGGGAGATACGCAGTATTTT.

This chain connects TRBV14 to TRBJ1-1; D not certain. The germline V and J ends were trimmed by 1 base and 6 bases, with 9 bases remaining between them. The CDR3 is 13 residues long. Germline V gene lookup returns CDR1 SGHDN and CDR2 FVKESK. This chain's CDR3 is CASSQVVPAEAFF. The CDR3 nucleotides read TGTGCCAGCAGCCAAGTGGTTCCCGCTGAAGCTTTCTTT.

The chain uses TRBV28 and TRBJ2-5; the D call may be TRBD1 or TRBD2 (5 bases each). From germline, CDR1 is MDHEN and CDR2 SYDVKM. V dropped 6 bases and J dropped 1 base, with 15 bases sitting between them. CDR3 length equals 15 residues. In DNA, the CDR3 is TGTGCCAGCAGCGTCGGGGCAACAGTCCAAGAGACCCAGTACTTC. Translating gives CASSVGATVQETQYF.

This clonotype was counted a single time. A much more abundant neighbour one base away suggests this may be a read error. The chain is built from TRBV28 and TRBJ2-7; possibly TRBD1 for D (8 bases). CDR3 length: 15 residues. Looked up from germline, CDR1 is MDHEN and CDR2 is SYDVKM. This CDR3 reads CANSFTGGGNYEQYF. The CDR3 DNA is TGTGCCAACAGTTTCACAGGGGGGGGTAATTACGAGCAGTACTTC.

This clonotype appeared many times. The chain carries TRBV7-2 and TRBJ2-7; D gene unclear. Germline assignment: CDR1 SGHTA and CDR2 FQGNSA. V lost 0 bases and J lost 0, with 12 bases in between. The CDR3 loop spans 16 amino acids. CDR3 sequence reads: CASSLAPGSSSYEQYF. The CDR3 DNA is TGTGCCAGCAGCTTAGCGCCAGGCAGTTCCTCCTACGAGCAGTACTTC.

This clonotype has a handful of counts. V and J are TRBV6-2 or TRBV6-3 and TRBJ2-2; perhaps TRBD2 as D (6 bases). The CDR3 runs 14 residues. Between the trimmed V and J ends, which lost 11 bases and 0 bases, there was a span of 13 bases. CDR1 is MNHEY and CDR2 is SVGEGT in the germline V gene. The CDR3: CAVRESANTGELFF. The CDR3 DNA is TGTGCCGTCCGGGAGAGTGCGAACACCGGGGAGCTGTTTTTT.

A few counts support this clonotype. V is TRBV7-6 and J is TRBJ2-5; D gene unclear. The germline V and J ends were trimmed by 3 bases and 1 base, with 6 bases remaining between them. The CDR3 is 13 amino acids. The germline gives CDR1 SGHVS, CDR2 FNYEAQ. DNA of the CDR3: TGTGCCAGCAGCTTCCTGACCCAAGAGACCCAGTACTTC. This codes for CASSFLTQETQYF.

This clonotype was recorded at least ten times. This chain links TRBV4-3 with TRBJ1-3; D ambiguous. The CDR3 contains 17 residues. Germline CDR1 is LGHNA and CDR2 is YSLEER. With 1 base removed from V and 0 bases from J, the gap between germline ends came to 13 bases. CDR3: CASSQVLYDDSGNTIYF. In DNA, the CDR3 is TGCGCCAGCAGCCAAGTTTTATACGACGACTCTGGAAACACCATATATTTT.

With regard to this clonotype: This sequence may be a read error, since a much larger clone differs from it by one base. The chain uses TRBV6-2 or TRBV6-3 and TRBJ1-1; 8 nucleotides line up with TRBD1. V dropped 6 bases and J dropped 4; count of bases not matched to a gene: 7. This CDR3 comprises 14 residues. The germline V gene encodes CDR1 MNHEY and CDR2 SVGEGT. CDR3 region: CASRKQGAITEAFF. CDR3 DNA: TGTGCCAGCAGGAAGCAGGGGGCGATCACTGAAGCTTTCTTT.

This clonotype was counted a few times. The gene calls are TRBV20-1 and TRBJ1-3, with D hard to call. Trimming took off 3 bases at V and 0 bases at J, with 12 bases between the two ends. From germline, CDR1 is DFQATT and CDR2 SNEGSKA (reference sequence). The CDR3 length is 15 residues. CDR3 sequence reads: CSASSLAFSGNTIYF. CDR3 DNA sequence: TGCAGTGCTAGTTCTTTAGCCTTCTCTGGAAACACCATATATTTT.